The next 28 T cell receptor beta chains were all read from a single sample in a study of cytomegalovirus exposure and HLA in healthy donors. The PCR was carried out with 60 Vbeta primers and 13 Jbeta primers. Sequencing used immunoSEQ multiplex PCR; TCRdb keeps in-frame clones, though not all of them. Among about 37,000 clones listed, roughly 79% were seen once. The sample taken for sequencing was PBMCs. The receptors shown here come from a woman in her 40s in good health and CMV-seronegative.

CDR3 nucleotide sequence: TGTGCCAGCAGCTTAGACAGGGAGACCCAGTACTTC. It yields the protein CASSLDRETQYF. The chain is built from TRBV11-2 and TRBJ2-5; no definite D call. Germline lookup yields CDR1 SGHAT and CDR2 FQNNGV. The ends were cut back, 0 bases at V and 5 bases at J, with 4 bases in the middle. CDR3 length equals 12 residues.

This clone came up once. The chain joins TRBV11-2 to TRBJ1-2, with TRBD1 matching 10 bases. The germline gives CDR1 SGHAT, CDR2 FQNNGV. This CDR3 is 13 amino acids long. The ends lost 6 bases at V and 7 bases at J; junction bases unmatched: 5. Written as DNA, the CDR3 is TGTGCCAGCAGTGCGGGACAGGGGATTGGCTACACCTTC. Its translation is CASSAGQGIGYTF. The full variable domain, its missing parts supplied by reference TRBV11-2 and TRBJ1-2, is EAGVAQSPRYKIIEKRQSVAFWCNPISGHATLYWYQQILGQGPKLLIQFQNNGVVDDSQLPKDRFSAERLKGVDSTLKIQPAKLEDSAVYLCASSAGQGIGYTFGSGTRLTVV.

The J gene is TRBJ2-5, the V gene TRBV6-4, with D perhaps matching TRBD1 (6 bases). Germline values: CDR1 MRHNA, CDR2 SNTAGT. V was clipped by 7 bases and J by 4 bases, with 16 bases between them. There are 14 residues in the CDR3. The CDR3 coding sequence is TGTGCCAGCACCACTAGGGGGTGCCTAGAGACCCAGTACTTC. Translated, it gives CASTTRGCLETQYF.

The V gene is TRBV28, the J gene TRBJ1-3; D not resolved. V lost 6 bases, J lost 1 base, and 13 bases lay in between. The germline V gene encodes CDR1 MDHEN and CDR2 SYDVKM. The CDR3 runs 15 residues. CDR3 nucleotide sequence: TGTGCCAGCAGCCCCTCGGGGAGATCTGGAAACACCATATATTTT. It yields the protein CASSPSGRSGNTIYF.

This chain links TRBV4-2 with TRBJ1-2; the D gene is possibly TRBD1 (6 bases). CDR3 size: 16 residues. Germline V CDR1 and CDR2: LGHNA, YNFKEQ. The V gene lost 0 bases and the J gene lost 2 bases, with 13 bases spanning the gap. CDR3 DNA: TGTGCCAGCAGCCAAGATAGGGGGGGACAAAACTATGGCTACACCTTC. Protein sequence: CASSQDRGGQNYGYTF.

This clone appeared a single time. This rearrangement joins TRBV5-4 to TRBJ1-1, with TRBD1 identical over 10 bases. The CDR3 loop spans 14 amino acids. Germline-derived CDR1 and CDR2 are SGHNT and YYREEE (reference sequence). The J segment lost 8 bases and the V segment lost 3 bases, leaving 7 bases of the junction unmatched. The CDR3 loop is CASSSGDRGREAFF. The DNA of the CDR3 is TGTGCCAGCAGCTCCGGCGACAGGGGGCGGGAAGCTTTCTTT.

This clone has just one count. The chain joins TRBV11-2 to TRBJ2-5; D is perhaps TRBD1 (6 bases). This CDR3 comprises 13 residues. Germline loops: CDR1 SGHAT, CDR2 FQNNGV. The ends were cut back, 0 bases at V and 4 bases at J, with 6 bases in the middle. The DNA of the CDR3 is TGTGCCAGCAGCTTAGAGGGGGCAGAGACCCAGTACTTC. It yields the protein CASSLEGAETQYF.

This chain links TRBV7-9 with TRBJ2-3; D call uncertain. The CDR3 runs 12 residues. Germline assignment: CDR1 SEHNR and CDR2 FQNEAQ (reference sequence). Deletions cut 7 bases from V and 7 bases from J, with 12 bases between. This chain's CDR3 is CASTTTQNTQYF. The CDR3 DNA reads TGTGCCAGCACCACAACGCAGAATACGCAGTATTTT.

This chain links TRBV6-5 with TRBJ2-3; 7 bases line up with TRBD2. V shed 5 bases and J 1 base; nucleotides not matched to a gene: 3. Looked up from germline, CDR1 is MNHEY and CDR2 is SVGAGI. The CDR3 spans 14 residues. The CDR3 DNA follows: TGTGCCAGCAGTCTGAGCGGGGGCACAGATACGCAGTATTTT. Amino acids: CASSLSGGTDTQYF.

The CDR3 DNA follows: TGTGCCAGCAGCCCCGGACAGGGGCGGACCAAAAACATTCAGTACTTC. Amino acid sequence: CASSPGQGRTKNIQYF. The V gene is TRBV11-3, the J gene TRBJ2-4; 9 nucleotides match TRBD1. The CDR3 spans 16 residues. Losses at the gene ends were 5 bases for V and 2 bases for J; bases not matched to a gene: 7. Per the germline V gene, CDR1 is SGHNT and CDR2 is YENEEA.

This clone was seen a single time. The chain uses TRBV7-6 and TRBJ1-1; a possible D gene is TRBD1 (5 bases). The germline V gene has CDR1 SGHVS and CDR2 FNYEAQ. This CDR3 has 15 residues. The V end lost 1 base, the J end lost 0 bases, and 9 bases lay between the germline ends. CDR3 bases: TGTGCCAGCAGCTTAGTTGCAGGGCTGAACACTGAAGCTTTCTTT. Translated: CASSLVAGLNTEAFF.

V is TRBV9 and J is TRBJ2-1, with 8 positions matching TRBD2. Trimming at V came to 4 bases and at J to 4 bases, leaving 4 bases not matched to a gene. The CDR3 runs 14 residues. Germline loops: CDR1 SGDLS, CDR2 YYNGEE. The CDR3 protein is CASSSGTSYNEQFF. The CDR3 DNA is TGTGCCAGCAGCTCGGGGACTAGTTACAATGAGCAGTTCTTC.

This rearrangement joins TRBV5-1 to TRBJ2-7; D is unclear. Per germline, CDR1 SGHRS and CDR2 YFSETQ. The CDR3 runs 13 residues. The V end was cut by 6 bases, the J end by 0 bases, with 10 bases between. The CDR3 spells CASKESASYEQYF. DNA of the CDR3: TGCGCCAGCAAGGAGTCGGCCTCCTACGAGCAGTACTTC.

V is TRBV19 and J is TRBJ1-6, with D tentatively TRBD1 (6 bases). V was trimmed by 3 bases and J by 9 bases, leaving 18 bases between them. CDR1 and CDR2 from the germline V gene are LNHDA and SQIVND (reference sequence). The CDR3 consists of 16 residues. The CDR3 coding sequence is TGTGCCAGTAGTATGAGCCGAACAGGGTACAGTTCACCCCTCCACTTT. Translating gives CASSMSRTGYSSPLHF.

The rearrangement joins TRBV11-2 to TRBJ2-5, with D maybe TRBD1 (6 bases). The CDR3 length is 13 residues. V gave up 5 bases and J gave up 0 bases, with 7 bases separating them. In germline, CDR1 is SGHAT, CDR2 FQNNGV. The DNA for the CDR3 is TGTGCCAGCAGCCAGGGGTACCAAGAGACCCAGTACTTC. It specifies CASSQGYQETQYF.

V gene TRBV29-1 combines with J gene TRBJ2-3, with 8 bases fitting TRBD2. Trimming took 6 bases from V and 1 from J; bases not matched to a gene: 6. Per germline, CDR1 SQVTM and CDR2 ANQGSEA. The CDR3 contains 14 residues. The CDR3 spells CSVGLGWGTDTQYF. In nucleotides, the CDR3 is TGCAGCGTGGGACTAGGTTGGGGCACAGATACGCAGTATTTT.

This clone has only a few counts. The chain couples TRBV7-2 to TRBJ2-3; D gene ambiguous. V was pared by 1 base and J by 6 bases, with 11 bases between. The germline V gene encodes CDR1 SGHTA and CDR2 FQGNSA. This CDR3 has 14 amino acids. The CDR3 sequence is CASSLEPARDTQYF. Written as DNA, the CDR3 is TGTGCCAGCAGCTTAGAACCCGCACGGGATACGCAGTATTTT.

CDR3 coding DNA: TGTGCCAGTAGCCTTCAGGGGGCCTCCTATAATTCACCCCTCCACTTT. It codes for CASSLQGASYNSPLHF. The rearrangement links TRBV19 to TRBJ1-6, with 8 positions matching TRBD1. The germline CDR1 and CDR2 sequences are LNHDA and SQIVND (reference sequence). J was trimmed by 0 bases and V by 6 bases; bases with no gene match: 4. This CDR3 has 16 residues.

This clone was detected once. The chain employs TRBV27 and TRBJ1-5; 8 bases align to TRBD1. Germline assignment: CDR1 MNHEY and CDR2 SMNVEV (reference sequence). V lost 6 bases to trimming and J lost 6 bases; unmatched junction nucleotides: 4. The CDR3 is made up of 13 amino acids. The CDR3 DNA sequence: TGTGCCAGCAGCCCCGACAGGGGTCAGCCCCAGCATTTT. Encoded protein: CASSPDRGQPQHF.

A note on this clone: The junction departs from germline at one end; a sequencing error may be responsible. The chain has TRBV19 and TRBJ1-2; D perhaps matches TRBD1 (5 bases). The CDR3 sequence is 13 residues long. CDR1 is LNHDA, CDR2 SQIVND, per germline (reference sequence). The chain's CDR3 is CASSMVAGRSYFF. CDR3 DNA: TGTGCCAGTAGTATGGTAGCGGGACGATCTTACTTCTTC.

The CDR3 nucleotides are TGTGCCAGCAGCTCGGGACAGCGCTACGAGCAGTACGTC. As protein: CASSSGQRYEQYV. J is TRBJ2-7 and V is TRBV11-2; 7 nucleotides align to TRBD1. The CDR3 contains 13 residues. Germline values: CDR1 SGHAT, CDR2 FQNNGV. V was pared by 4 bases and J by 3 bases, with 3 bases of the junction left unmatched.

V usage is TRBV7-3 and J usage is TRBJ2-2; the D is unclear. The CDR3 totals 12 residues. The germline V gene has CDR1 SGHTA and CDR2 FQGTGA. Trimming shortened V by 2 bases and J by 7 bases, and 5 bases separated the two germline ends. CDR3 nucleotides: TGTGCCAGCAGCTTAGCAGGCGGGGAGCTGTTTTTT. Translation gives CASSLAGGELFF.

The V gene is TRBV15, the J gene TRBJ2-5, with D perhaps TRBD2 (7 bases). V gave up 4 bases and J gave up 1 base, with 13 bases separating them. CDR3 length: 15 amino acids. CDR1 and CDR2 from the germline V gene are LNHNV and YYDKDF (reference sequence). Written as DNA, the CDR3 is TGTGCCACCAGCATACTAAGGGGGGGCCAAGAGACCCAGTACTTC. Protein: CATSILRGGQETQYF.

The chain is built from TRBV7-2 and TRBJ2-2; D gene uncertain. Per the germline V gene, CDR1 is SGHTA and CDR2 is FQGNSA. The CDR3 length is 11 residues. V lost 8 bases and J 6 bases, leaving 7 bases between the germline ends. The CDR3 reads CASPPAGELFF. The CDR3 DNA reads as TGTGCCAGCCCCCCCGCCGGGGAGCTGTTTTTT.

The chain combines TRBV7-2 with TRBJ2-5, with 11 nucleotides matching TRBD2. The germline V gene encodes CDR1 SGHTA and CDR2 FQGNSA. This CDR3 has 15 amino acids. The junction had 5 bases not matched to a gene; V was cut back by 5 bases and J by 3 bases. Written as DNA, the CDR3 is TGTGCCAGCAGCCACCCGGGACTAGCGGAAGAGACCCAGTACTTC. Residues: CASSHPGLAEETQYF. Full variable domain (missing parts from reference TRBV7-2 and TRBJ2-5): GAGVSQSPSNKVTEKGKDVELRCDPISGHTALYWYRQSLGQGLEFLIYFQGNSAPDKSGLPSDRFSAERTGGSVSTLTIQRTQQEDSAVYLCASSHPGLAEETQYFGPGTRLLVL.

The chain joins TRBV6-1 to TRBJ1-1; D is undetermined. Trimming cost V 5 bases and J 7 bases, with 11 bases left between them. Germline V CDR1 and CDR2: MNHNS, SASEGT. This CDR3 spans 12 amino acids. CDR3 residues: CASSPEGNEAFF. DNA for the CDR3: TGTGCCAGCAGTCCAGAGGGTAATGAAGCTTTCTTT.

This chain uses TRBV28 with TRBJ2-5; 7 bases are a match to TRBD1. The germline V gene has CDR1 MDHEN and CDR2 SYDVKM. Unmatched junction bases numbered 14, after V lost 7 bases and J lost 3 bases. The CDR3 length is 16 residues. The CDR3 coding sequence is TGTGCCAGCACCTCCGGAACCGGGACAGCTGAAGAGACCCAGTACTTC. It encodes CASTSGTGTAEETQYF.

Only one count was recorded for this clone. V and J are TRBV4-3 and TRBJ2-7, with unresolved D. CDR1 is LGHNA, CDR2 YSLEER, per germline. This CDR3 contains 8 residues. CDR3 bases: TGCGCCAGCAGCCAAGGGGGCGTC. Residues: CASSQGGV.